Presented here are 32 T cell receptor beta chains from one specimen sequenced in a study of TIL therapy for anti-PD-1-resistant metastatic lung cancer. This was the immunoSEQ v3 assay. Assay: immunoSEQ multiplex PCR; the TCRdb copy retains only in-frame clones and omits some. The data show about 32,000 clones, 74% seen once. Time point specified: pre-treatment sample, taken before nivolumab and TIL therapy. The sample in question was blood, obtained at baseline. These receptors came from a woman between 30 and 80 years old with non-small cell lung cancer.

The chain combines TRBV7-9 with TRBJ2-3; weak D call: TRBD1 (6 bases). V was pared by 5 bases and J by 7 bases, with 16 bases between. Germline V lookup: CDR1 SEHNR, CDR2 FQNEAQ (reference sequence). The CDR3 spans 14 residues. In DNA, the CDR3 is TGTGCCAGCAGCCCGAGACAGCAGGGGCATACGCAGTATTTT. It specifies CASSPRQQGHTQYF.

This clone was found a few times. The chain employs TRBV6-5 and TRBJ2-2, with no clear D. The germline V gene has CDR1 MNHEY and CDR2 SVGAGI. The V end lost 10 bases, the J end lost 1 base, and 16 bases lay between the germline ends. This CDR3 contains 15 residues. CDR3 in amino acids: CATAPLVRNTGELFF. Here the CDR3 DNA reads TGTGCCACCGCGCCTTTGGTGAGGAACACCGGGGAGCTGTTTTTT.

V gene TRBV7-9 combines with J gene TRBJ1-4; no firm D call. Germline V lookup: CDR1 SEHNR, CDR2 FQNEAQ (reference sequence). The V gene lost 1 base and the J gene lost 5 bases, with 5 bases spanning the gap. This CDR3 has 13 amino acids. The CDR3 protein is CASSLGGNEKLFF. The CDR3 nucleotides are TGTGCCAGCAGCTTAGGAGGGAATGAAAAACTGTTTTTT.

This chain joins TRBV29-1 and TRBJ2-3, with 7 nucleotides matching TRBD2. The CDR3 sequence is 13 residues long. Losses at the gene ends were 8 bases for V and 3 bases for J; bases not matched to a gene: 8. Germline V CDR1 and CDR2: SQVTM, ANQGSEA. The CDR3 region has the DNA TGCAGCACTGGAGAACTAGCGACAGATACGCAGTATTTT. Translated, it gives CSTGELATDTQYF.

This clone has just a few counts. The chain couples TRBV6-1 to TRBJ2-1; D may match TRBD1 or TRBD2 (7 bases each). V gave up 4 bases and J gave up 9 bases, with 16 bases separating them. The germline CDR1 and CDR2 sequences are MNHNS and SASEGT. This CDR3 is 14 amino acids long. The CDR3 loop reads CASSVRQGEGEQFF. Written as DNA, the CDR3 is TGTGCCAGCAGTGTAAGGCAGGGGGAGGGTGAGCAGTTCTTC.

The chain recombines TRBV9 with TRBJ1-3; D gene uncertain. The germline V gene encodes CDR1 SGDLS and CDR2 YYNGEE. Trimming cost V 0 bases and J 3 bases, with 10 bases left between them. This CDR3 has 15 residues. CDR3: CASSVGDGFGNTIYF. The CDR3 nucleotides are TGTGCCAGCAGCGTAGGGGATGGATTTGGAAACACCATATATTTT.

This clone appeared a few times. The chain is built from TRBV11-2 and TRBJ2-7; a possible D gene is TRBD2 (5 bases). The V and J ends lost 7 bases and 2 bases respectively, with 21 bases between them. This CDR3 region has 16 residues. Germline V gene sequence: CDR1 SGHAT, CDR2 FQNNGV. CDR3 residues: CASTIFPPRAPYEQYF. In nucleotides, the CDR3 is TGTGCCAGCACCATATTCCCTCCGAGGGCACCCTACGAGCAGTACTTC.

The genes are TRBV30 and TRBJ2-2; tentative D call: TRBD2 (6 bases). The CDR3 covers 13 residues. CDR1 is GTSNPN, CDR2 SVGIG, per germline (reference sequence). Trimming pared 4 bases from V and 8 bases from J, leaving 14 bases between. CDR3 region: CAWTPWAGGELFF. The CDR3 DNA reads TGTGCCTGGACCCCGTGGGCGGGAGGGGAGCTGTTTTTT.

This chain links TRBV30 with TRBJ2-7, with D uncertain. In germline, CDR1 is GTSNPN, CDR2 SVGIG (reference sequence). The CDR3 sequence is 13 residues long. Trimming removed 3 bases from V and 5 bases from J, with 14 bases in between. The CDR3 spells CAWSDHRFDEQYF. The CDR3 region has the DNA TGTGCCTGGAGCGACCACCGCTTCGACGAGCAGTACTTC.

V is TRBV2 and J is TRBJ2-7, with 7 bases that match TRBD2. This CDR3 has 13 amino acids. With 7 bases clipped from V and 1 base from J, the junction kept 4 bases outside the gene matches. Germline CDR1 SNHLY, CDR2 FYNNEI. CDR3 DNA: TGTGCCAGCACCCGGGGAGGGTCCTACGAGCAGTACTTC. It codes for CASTRGGSYEQYF. Full variable domain (rest looked up from reference TRBV2 and TRBJ2-7): EPEVTQTPSHQVTQMGQEVILRCVPISNHLYFYWYRQILGQKVEFLVSFYNNEISEKSEIFDDQFSVERPDGSNFTLKIRSTKLEDSAMYFCASTRGGSYEQYFGPGTRLTVT.

CDR3 bases: TGTGCCAGCAGCCCACCGACCCCGACCCGTTACGAGCAGTACTTC. Translation: CASSPPTPTRYEQYF. The chain is built from TRBV7-9 and TRBJ2-7; no reliable D call. Trimming left V 5 bases short and J 4 bases short, with 18 bases between. The CDR3 totals 15 residues. Germline CDR1 and CDR2: SEHNR and FQNEAQ (reference sequence).

The chain uses TRBV7-9 and TRBJ2-7; TRBD2 matches 7 bases. This CDR3 has 16 amino acids. CDR1 SEHNR and CDR2 FQNEAQ come from the germline V gene (reference sequence). J was trimmed by 5 bases and V by 2 bases; bases with no gene match: 12. This CDR3 reads CASSLWLTGGRHEQYF. In nucleotides, the CDR3 is TGTGCCAGCAGCTTATGGTTAACGGGAGGAAGGCACGAGCAGTACTTC.

By frequency in the sample, this clone is medium-sized. This chain connects TRBV6-1 to TRBJ1-1; D gene uncertain. The CDR3 consists of 12 residues. Germline values: CDR1 MNHNS, CDR2 SASEGT. Trimming shortened V by 0 bases and J by 1 base, and 0 bases separated the two germline ends. The CDR3 DNA reads TGTGCCAGCAGTGAAGCGAACACTGAAGCTTTCTTT. Residues: CASSEANTEAFF.

V gene TRBV2 combines with J gene TRBJ2-1; the match to TRBD2 covers 8 bases. CDR3 size: 15 residues. The V gene's germline CDR1 is SNHLY and CDR2 FYNNEI. V was pared by 6 bases and J by 4 bases, with 8 bases of the junction left unmatched. DNA of the CDR3: TGTGCCAGCAGGGAGACTAGCGTCACGTACAATGAGCAGTTCTTC. It translates to CASRETSVTYNEQFF.

As DNA, the CDR3 is TGCGCCAGCAGCTTGGACAGCCAAGAGACCCAGTACTTC. Encoded protein: CASSLDSQETQYF. The V and J genes are TRBV5-1 and TRBJ2-5; the D is unclear. Germline lookup yields CDR1 SGHRS and CDR2 YFSETQ. V dropped 0 bases and J dropped 1 base, with 4 bases sitting between them. The CDR3 has 13 amino acids.

The chain links TRBV15 to TRBJ1-1; TRBD1 might be the D (5 bases). The germline CDR1 and CDR2 sequences are LNHNV and YYDKDF (reference sequence). Trimming left V 0 bases short and J 7 bases short, with 15 bases between. The CDR3 length is 15 residues. CDR3 bases: TGTGCCACCAGCAGAGATTCCTCCGTGGGACGTGAAGCTTTCTTT. It translates to CATSRDSSVGREAFF.

The V and J genes are TRBV13 and TRBJ2-1; D could derive from TRBD1 or TRBD2 (5 bases each). Germline CDR1 and CDR2: PRHDT and FYEKMQ (reference sequence). Deletions cut 8 bases from V and 7 bases from J, with 15 bases between. This CDR3 spans 13 amino acids. Written as DNA, the CDR3 is TGTGCCAGCTCCCTGGGACGAAGAAATGAGCAGTTCTTC. Its translation is CASSLGRRNEQFF.

This sequence joins TRBV7-9 and TRBJ2-7; the D gene is possibly TRBD2 (6 bases). V shed 1 base and J shed 1 base, with 8 bases lying between them. Germline CDR1 is SEHNR and CDR2 is FQNEAQ (reference sequence). The CDR3 consists of 14 residues. CDR3 amino acids: CASSLGAGSYEQYF. In DNA form, the CDR3 reads TGTGCCAGCAGCTTAGGGGCGGGATCCTACGAGCAGTACTTC.

This clone turned up a few times. The chain joins TRBV2 to TRBJ1-3; D unresolved. Trimming cost V 7 bases and J 9 bases, with 16 bases left between them. CDR1 SNHLY and CDR2 FYNNEI come from the germline V gene. The CDR3 runs 13 residues. The CDR3 here is CASTGSAGGTIYF. For the CDR3, the DNA is TGTGCCAGCACTGGATCCGCGGGCGGCACCATATATTTT. Based on the CDR3 plus reference TRBV2 and TRBJ1-3, the full variable domain is EPEVTQTPSHQVTQMGQEVILRCVPISNHLYFYWYRQILGQKVEFLVSFYNNEISEKSEIFDDQFSVERPDGSNFTLKIRSTKLEDSAMYFCASTGSAGGTIYFGEGSWLTVV.

The V call is TRBV5-1, the J call TRBJ2-2, with 8 bases matching TRBD2. V lost 0 bases to trimming and J lost 2 bases; unmatched junction nucleotides: 3. The V gene's germline CDR1 is SGHRS and CDR2 YFSETQ. The CDR3 spans 16 residues. CDR3: CASSLELAGNTGELFF. The CDR3 DNA sequence: TGCGCCAGCAGCTTGGAGCTAGCGGGTAACACCGGGGAGCTGTTTTTT.

The chain uses TRBV5-6 and TRBJ2-5; 7 positions match TRBD2. Germline-derived CDR1 and CDR2 are SGHDT and YYEEEE. V was pared by 0 bases and J by 1 base, with 9 bases of the junction left unmatched. The CDR3 length is 17 residues. CDR3 nucleotide sequence: TGTGCCAGCAGCTTGGGTTCTAGCGGATACTTCCAAGAGACCCAGTACTTC. Translated: CASSLGSSGYFQETQYF.

The J gene is TRBJ2-1, the V gene TRBV29-1; 7 nucleotides agree with TRBD1. This CDR3 is 12 amino acids long. Unmatched junction bases numbered 5, after V lost 7 bases and J lost 5 bases. Germline V gene data show CDR1 as SQVTM and CDR2 as ANQGSEA. CDR3 residues: CSARDRNNEQFF. In DNA, the CDR3 is TGCAGCGCCAGGGACAGAAACAATGAGCAGTTCTTC.

The chain carries TRBV7-9 and TRBJ2-6, with 8 positions matching TRBD1. This CDR3 region has 16 residues. Germline CDR1 is SEHNR and CDR2 is FQNEAQ (reference sequence). V lost 4 bases, J lost 1 base, and 3 bases stayed unmatched. CDR3 DNA sequence: TGTGCCAGCAGCTGGGACAGGCCGTCTGGGGCCAACGTCCTGACTTTC. This translates into CASSWDRPSGANVLTF.

This clone was detected only a few times. The chain combines TRBV5-5 with TRBJ2-5, with D hard to call. V lost 2 bases and J 2 bases, leaving 7 bases between the germline ends. Germline V lookup: CDR1 SGHKS, CDR2 YYEKEE (reference sequence). This CDR3 is built from 13 residues. CDR3 bases: TGTGCCAGCAGCTTTACGTCACAAGAGACCCAGTACTTC. Protein product: CASSFTSQETQYF.

This clone is a singleton in its sample. The chain uses TRBV11-1 and TRBJ2-5; no reliable D call. V was trimmed by 1 base and J by 9 bases, leaving 9 bases between them. The CDR3 has 12 amino acids. Per the germline V gene, CDR1 is SGHAT and CDR2 is FQDESV (reference sequence). In DNA, the CDR3 is TGTGCCAGCAGCTTAGGGGGTGAGGCCCAGTACTTC. Amino acid sequence: CASSLGGEAQYF.

The CDR3 loop is CASSLNSAWTSLSDTQYF. For the CDR3, the DNA is TGTGCCAGCAGTTTAAATTCTGCTTGGACTAGCTTATCAGATACGCAGTATTTT. The chain couples TRBV27 to TRBJ2-3; 8 bases map to TRBD2. Germline-derived CDR1 and CDR2 are MNHEY and SMNVEV (reference sequence). The trim removed 2 bases at V and 4 bases at J, leaving 14 bases unmatched. The CDR3 consists of 18 residues.

The chain carries TRBV5-4 and TRBJ2-5, with D possibly matching TRBD2 (5 bases). The CDR3 is made up of 13 amino acids. The V end was cut by 5 bases, the J end by 2 bases, with 10 bases between. Germline V gene sequence: CDR1 SGHNT, CDR2 YYREEE (reference sequence). This CDR3 reads CASRDWTQETQYF. In DNA form, the CDR3 reads TGTGCCAGCAGGGACTGGACGCAAGAGACCCAGTACTTC.

This clone was detected a few times. This chain connects TRBV19 to TRBJ2-7; 8 bases match TRBD2. After removal of 7 bases from V and 0 bases from J, the junction contained 5 bases not matched to a gene. The CDR3 consists of 14 residues. CDR1 LNHDA and CDR2 SQIVND come from the germline V gene (reference sequence). Here the CDR3 reads CASKGREASYEQYF. The CDR3, as DNA: TGTGCCAGTAAAGGGCGGGAGGCCTCCTACGAGCAGTACTTC.

The genes are TRBV6-6 and TRBJ2-7; D call uncertain. The CDR3 extends over 12 amino acids. Germline loops: CDR1 MNHNY, CDR2 SVGAGI (reference sequence). The ends were cut back, 5 bases at V and 4 bases at J, with 9 bases in the middle. The CDR3 DNA sequence: TGTGCCAGCAGTAGTCATCTATACGAGCAGTACTTC. This codes for CASSSHLYEQYF.

As DNA, the CDR3 is TGTGCCAGCAGTGCCCTAGCGGCCAGGAGCTCCTACGAGCAGTACTTC. Protein: CASSALAARSSYEQYF. The J gene is TRBJ2-7, the V gene TRBV6-1; TRBD2 agrees at 7 bases. Germline assignment: CDR1 MNHNS and CDR2 SASEGT. V lost 4 bases to trimming and J lost 0 bases; unmatched junction nucleotides: 9. The CDR3 contains 16 residues.

The chain employs TRBV10-1 and TRBJ2-1, with D maybe TRBD2 (6 bases). Germline V lookup: CDR1 WNHNN, CDR2 SYGVQD (reference sequence). The CDR3 is 14 residues long. Trimming took off 5 bases at V and 7 bases at J, with 15 bases between the two ends. The CDR3 here is CASSSSGVGNEQFF. CDR3 sequence (DNA): TGCGCCAGCAGTAGTTCGGGAGTGGGGAATGAGCAGTTCTTC.

The chain recombines TRBV11-2 with TRBJ1-1, with D possibly matching TRBD1 (5 bases). The CDR3 extends over 16 amino acids. CDR1 and CDR2 (germline): SGHAT, FQNNGV. Trimming left V 5 bases short and J 4 bases short, with 20 bases between. The CDR3 sequence: CASSKNTWGRGTEAFF. Here the CDR3 DNA reads TGTGCCAGCAGCAAAAACACCTGGGGAAGGGGCACTGAAGCTTTCTTT.